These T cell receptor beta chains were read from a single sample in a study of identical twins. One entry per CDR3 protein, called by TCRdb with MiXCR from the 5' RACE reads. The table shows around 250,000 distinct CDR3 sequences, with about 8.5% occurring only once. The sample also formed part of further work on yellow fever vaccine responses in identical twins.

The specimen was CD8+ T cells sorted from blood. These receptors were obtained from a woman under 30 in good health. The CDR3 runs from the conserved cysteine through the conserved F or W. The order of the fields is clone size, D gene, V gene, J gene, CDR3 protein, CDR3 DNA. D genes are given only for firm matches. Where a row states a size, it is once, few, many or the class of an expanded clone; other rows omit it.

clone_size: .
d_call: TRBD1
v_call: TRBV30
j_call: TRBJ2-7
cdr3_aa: CAWEPDRRETYEQYF
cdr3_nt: TGTGCCTGGGAACCGGACAGGAGAGAGACCTACGAGCAGTACTTC

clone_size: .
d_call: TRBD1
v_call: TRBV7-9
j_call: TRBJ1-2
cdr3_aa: CASSSRTGISDGYTF
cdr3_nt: TGTGCCAGCAGCTCGCGGACAGGGATTTCTGATGGCTACACCTTC

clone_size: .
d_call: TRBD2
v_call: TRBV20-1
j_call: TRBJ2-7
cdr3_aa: CSARDLAGDDEQYF
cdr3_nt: TGCAGTGCTAGAGATCTTGCGGGAGACGACGAGCAGTACTTC

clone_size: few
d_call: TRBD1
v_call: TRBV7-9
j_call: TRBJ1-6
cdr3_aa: CASSSLDRVASPLHF
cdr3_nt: TGTGCCAGCAGCTCCCTGGACAGGGTGGCGTCACCCCTCCACTTT

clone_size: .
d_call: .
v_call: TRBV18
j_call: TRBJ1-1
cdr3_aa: CASSPLDGTYEAFF
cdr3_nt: TGTGCCAGCTCACCACTAGACGGGACCTACGAAGCTTTCTTT

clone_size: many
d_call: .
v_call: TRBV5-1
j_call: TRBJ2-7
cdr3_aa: CASSLESVGAYEQYF
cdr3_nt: TGCGCCAGCAGCTTGGAAAGTGTCGGGGCCTACGAGCAGTACTTC

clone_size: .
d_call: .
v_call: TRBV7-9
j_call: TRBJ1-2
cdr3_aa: CASSGRDLQGYGYTF
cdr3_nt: TGTGCCAGCAGCGGAAGGGATCTGCAGGGATATGGCTACACCTTC

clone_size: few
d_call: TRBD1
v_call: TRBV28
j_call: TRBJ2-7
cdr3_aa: CASSPLGTGSSYEQYF
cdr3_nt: TGTGCCAGCAGTCCCCTCGGGACAGGGAGCTCCTACGAGCAGTACTTC

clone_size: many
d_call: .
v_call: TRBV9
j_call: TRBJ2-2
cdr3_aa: CASRNTGELFF
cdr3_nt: TGTGCCAGCAGGAACACCGGGGAGCTGTTTTTT

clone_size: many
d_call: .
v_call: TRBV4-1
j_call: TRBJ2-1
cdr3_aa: CASSQELGSEQFF
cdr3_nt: TGCGCCAGCAGCCAAGAGCTCGGGTCTGAGCAGTTCTTC

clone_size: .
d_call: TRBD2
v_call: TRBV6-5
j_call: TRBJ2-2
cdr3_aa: CASSYGWGLAGELFF
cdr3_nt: TGTGCCAGCAGTTATGGCTGGGGACTAGCCGGGGAGCTGTTTTTT

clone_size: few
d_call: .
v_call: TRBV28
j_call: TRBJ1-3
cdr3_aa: CADDRQLSGNTIYF
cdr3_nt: TGTGCGGACGATCGACAGCTCTCTGGAAACACCATATATTTT

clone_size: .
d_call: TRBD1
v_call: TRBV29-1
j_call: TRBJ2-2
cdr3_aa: CSVDRTGAGTGELFF
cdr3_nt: TGCAGCGTTGACCGGACAGGGGCGGGCACCGGGGAGCTGTTTTTT

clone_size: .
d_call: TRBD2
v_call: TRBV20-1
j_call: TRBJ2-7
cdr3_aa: CSAPDFEEREGRSYEQYF
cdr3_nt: TGCAGTGCTCCCGACTTCGAGGAGCGGGAGGGAAGGTCCTACGAGCAGTACTTC

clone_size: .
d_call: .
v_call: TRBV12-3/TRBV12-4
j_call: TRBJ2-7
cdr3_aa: CASRGRLSYEQYF
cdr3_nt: TGTGCCAGCAGAGGCAGGCTCTCCTACGAGCAGTACTTC

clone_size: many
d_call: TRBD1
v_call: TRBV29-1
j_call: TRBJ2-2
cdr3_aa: CSVLRGRGQGGTGELFF
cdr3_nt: TGCAGCGTTCTCCGCGGCAGGGGACAGGGGGGCACCGGGGAGCTGTTTTTT

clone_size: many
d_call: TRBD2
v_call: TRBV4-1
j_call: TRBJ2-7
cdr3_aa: CASSQDPSGTIYEQYF
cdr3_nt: TGCGCCAGCAGCCAAGATCCCAGCGGGACCATATACGAGCAGTACTTC

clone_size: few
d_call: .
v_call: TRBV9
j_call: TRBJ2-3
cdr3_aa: CASSVEGGQGDTQYF
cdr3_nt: TGTGCCAGCAGCGTAGAGGGTGGGCAGGGAGATACGCAGTATTTT

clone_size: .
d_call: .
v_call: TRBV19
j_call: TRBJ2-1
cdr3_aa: CASSIVAALSYNEQFF
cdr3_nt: TGTGCCAGTAGTATAGTAGCGGCTTTGTCCTACAATGAGCAGTTCTTC

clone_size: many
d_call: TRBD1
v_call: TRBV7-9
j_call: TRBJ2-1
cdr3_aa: CASSSRDRNNEQFF
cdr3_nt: TGTGCCAGCAGCTCCCGGGACAGAAACAATGAGCAGTTCTTC

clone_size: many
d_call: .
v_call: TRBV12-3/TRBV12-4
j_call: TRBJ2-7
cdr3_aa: CASSFGGGQDHYEQYF
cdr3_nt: TGTGCCAGCAGTTTCGGTGGTGGTCAGGACCACTACGAGCAGTACTTC

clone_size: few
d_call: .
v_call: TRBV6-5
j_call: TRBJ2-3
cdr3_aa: CASSYSTQGPSTDTQYF
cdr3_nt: TGTGCCAGCAGTTACTCGACGCAGGGTCCTAGCACAGATACGCAGTATTTT

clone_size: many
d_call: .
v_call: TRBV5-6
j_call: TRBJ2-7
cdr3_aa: CASSLVGAPYEQYF
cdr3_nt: TGTGCCAGCAGCTTGGTCGGGGCACCCTACGAGCAGTACTTC

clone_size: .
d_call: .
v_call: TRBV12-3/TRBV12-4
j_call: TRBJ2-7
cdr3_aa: CASSVDQVNEQYF
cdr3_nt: TGTGCCAGCAGCGTAGATCAGGTCAACGAGCAGTACTTC

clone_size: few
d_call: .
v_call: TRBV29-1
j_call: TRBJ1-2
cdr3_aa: CSVPETGGYTF
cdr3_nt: TGCAGCGTTCCAGAAACGGGTGGCTACACCTTC

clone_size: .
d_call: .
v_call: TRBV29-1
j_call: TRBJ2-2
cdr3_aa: CSVGPQDTGELFF
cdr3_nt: TGCAGCGTTGGCCCCCAAGACACCGGGGAGCTGTTTTTT

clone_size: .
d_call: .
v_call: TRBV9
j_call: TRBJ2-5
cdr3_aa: CASSPDPLGGGVETQYF
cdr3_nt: TGTGCCAGCAGCCCAGACCCTCTGGGGGGAGGAGTAGAGACCCAGTACTTC

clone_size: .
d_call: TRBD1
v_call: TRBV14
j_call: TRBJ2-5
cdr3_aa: CASSQEGQSLRFWETQYF
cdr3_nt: TGTGCCAGCAGCCAAGAGGGACAGTCCCTCCGTTTCTGGGAGACCCAGTACTTC

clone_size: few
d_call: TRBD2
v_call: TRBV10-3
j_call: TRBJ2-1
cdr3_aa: CAISGGLAGPNEQFF
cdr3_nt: TGTGCCATCAGTGGTGGACTAGCGGGGCCCAATGAGCAGTTCTTC

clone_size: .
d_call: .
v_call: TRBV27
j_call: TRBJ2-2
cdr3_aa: CASSTIDRGRGAGELFF
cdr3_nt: TGTGCCAGCAGTACGATCGATAGGGGCCGAGGGGCCGGGGAGCTGTTTTTT

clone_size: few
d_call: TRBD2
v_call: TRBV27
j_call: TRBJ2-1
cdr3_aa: CASNLAGGSNEQFF
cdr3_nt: TGTGCCAGCAATCTAGCGGGAGGATCCAATGAGCAGTTCTTC

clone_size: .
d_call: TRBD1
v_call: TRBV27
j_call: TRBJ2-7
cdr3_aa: CASRLPGQHPYEQYF
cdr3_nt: TGTGCCAGCAGACTTCCGGGACAGCACCCTTACGAGCAGTACTTC

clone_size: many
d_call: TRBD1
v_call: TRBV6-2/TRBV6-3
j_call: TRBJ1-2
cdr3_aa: CAVGTGNYGYTF
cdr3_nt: TGTGCCGTGGGGACAGGGAACTATGGCTACACCTTC

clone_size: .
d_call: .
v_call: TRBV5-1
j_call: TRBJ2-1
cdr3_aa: CASKGTQDSYNEQFF
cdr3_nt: TGCGCCAGCAAGGGGACACAGGACTCCTACAATGAGCAGTTCTTC

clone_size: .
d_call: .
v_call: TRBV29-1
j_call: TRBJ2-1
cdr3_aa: CSAPVGDLSYNEQFF
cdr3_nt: TGCAGCGCCCCCGTCGGGGACCTCTCCTACAATGAGCAGTTCTTC

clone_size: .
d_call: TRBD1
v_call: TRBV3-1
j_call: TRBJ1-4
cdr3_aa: CASSQDRDRGTNEKLFF
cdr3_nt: TGTGCCAGCAGCCAAGATCGGGACAGGGGAACTAATGAAAAACTGTTTTTT

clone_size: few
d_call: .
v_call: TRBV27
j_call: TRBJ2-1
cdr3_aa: CASFLTRNEQFF
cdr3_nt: TGTGCCAGCTTCCTAACCCGAAATGAGCAGTTCTTC

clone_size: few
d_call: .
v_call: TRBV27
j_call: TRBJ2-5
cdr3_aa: CASSFLGGPAGPEETQYF
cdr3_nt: TGTGCCAGCAGTTTTTTAGGGGGACCAGCGGGACCCGAAGAGACCCAGTACTTC

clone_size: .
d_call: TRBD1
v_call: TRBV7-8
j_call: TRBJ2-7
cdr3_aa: CASSLFRDSFYEQYF
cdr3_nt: TGTGCCAGCAGCTTGTTCCGGGACAGTTTCTACGAGCAGTACTTC

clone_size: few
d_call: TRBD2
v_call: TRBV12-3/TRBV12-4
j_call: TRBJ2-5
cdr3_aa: CASSYVGLERTMRAETQYF
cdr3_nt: TGTGCCAGCAGTTATGTCGGACTAGAGCGGACCATGAGGGCAGAGACCCAGTACTTC

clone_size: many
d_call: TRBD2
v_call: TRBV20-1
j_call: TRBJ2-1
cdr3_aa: CSAKTGLVDYNEQFF
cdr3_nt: TGCAGTGCTAAAACGGGACTAGTTGACTACAATGAGCAGTTCTTC

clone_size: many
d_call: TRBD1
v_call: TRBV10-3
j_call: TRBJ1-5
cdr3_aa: CAISELGQDSNQPQHF
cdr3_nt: TGTGCCATCAGTGAACTGGGACAGGATAGCAATCAGCCCCAGCATTTT

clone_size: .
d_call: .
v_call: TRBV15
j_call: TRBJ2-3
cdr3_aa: CATSSIGTTSTDTQYF
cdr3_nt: TGTGCCACCAGCAGCATAGGGACAACTAGCACAGATACGCAGTATTTT

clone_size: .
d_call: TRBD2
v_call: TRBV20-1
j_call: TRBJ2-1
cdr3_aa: CSARDSGGTNNEQFF
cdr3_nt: TGCAGTGCTAGAGATAGCGGGGGGACCAACAATGAGCAGTTCTTC

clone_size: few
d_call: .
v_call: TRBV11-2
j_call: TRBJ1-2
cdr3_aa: CASSLAGEKDGYTF
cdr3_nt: TGTGCCAGCAGCTTAGCTGGGGAAAAGGACGGCTACACCTTC

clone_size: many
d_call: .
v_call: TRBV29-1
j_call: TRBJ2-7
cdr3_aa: CSFLMGRNYEQYF
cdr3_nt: TGCAGCTTCTTGATGGGGAGGAACTACGAGCAGTACTTC

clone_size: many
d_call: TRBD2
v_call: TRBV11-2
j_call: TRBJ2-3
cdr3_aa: CASSPWDYTDTQYF
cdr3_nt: TGTGCCAGCAGCCCCTGGGACTACACAGATACGCAGTATTTT

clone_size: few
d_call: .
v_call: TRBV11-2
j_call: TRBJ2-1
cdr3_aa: CASSLDVEQFF
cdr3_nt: TGTGCCAGCAGCTTAGATGTTGAGCAGTTCTTC

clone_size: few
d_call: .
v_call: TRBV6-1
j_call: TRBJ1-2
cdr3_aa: CASSANSGDGYTF
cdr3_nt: TGTGCCAGCAGCGCAAACTCAGGGGATGGCTACACCTTC

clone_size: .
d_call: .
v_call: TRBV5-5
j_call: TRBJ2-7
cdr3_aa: CASSLSLVTYEQYF
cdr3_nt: TGTGCCAGCAGCTTGTCTCTGGTTACCTACGAGCAGTACTTC